This is a list of T cell receptor beta chains from one sample in a study of cytomegalovirus exposure and HLA in healthy donors. Sequencing was performed with immunoSEQ multiplex PCR; in TCRdb, only in-frame clones are kept and a portion is missing. The sample has 150,000 to 200,000 clones, 80% to 85% seen once; the top ten hold 0.9% to 1%. Material: PBMCs. The source of these receptors is a girl aged 2-10 years in good health and CMV-seropositive. The CDR3 runs from the conserved cysteine through the conserved F or W. The D gene is left open where the match is weak. Size is omitted from some rows. Given values are once, few, many or a class for expanded clones.

j_gene: TRBJ1-2; abundance: -; d_gene: -; v_gene: TRBV2; CDR3aa: CASSEALGGNYGYTF; CDR3nt: TGTGCCAGCAGTGAAGCGTTAGGCGGGAACTATGGCTACACCTTC
j_gene: TRBJ2-6; abundance: -; d_gene: TRBD2; v_gene: TRBV7-3; CDR3aa: CASAFGGSGANVLTF; CDR3nt: TGTGCCAGCGCTTTCGGGGGGTCCGGGGCCAACGTCCTGACTTTC
j_gene: TRBJ1-1; abundance: once; d_gene: -; v_gene: TRBV5-1; CDR3aa: CASSLVFEAFF; CDR3nt: TGCGCCAGCAGCTTGGTCTTTGAAGCTTTCTTT
j_gene: TRBJ2-3; abundance: -; d_gene: -; v_gene: TRBV29-1; CDR3aa: CSVRAWVTGTQYF; CDR3nt: TGCAGCGTTCGAGCGTGGGTTACGGGTACGCAGTATTTT
j_gene: TRBJ1-4; abundance: -; d_gene: TRBD1; v_gene: TRBV28; CDR3aa: CASSWDRIAANEKLFF; CDR3nt: TGTGCCAGCAGTTGGGACAGGATTGCGGCTAATGAAAAACTGTTTTTT
j_gene: TRBJ2-5; abundance: -; d_gene: -; v_gene: TRBV28; CDR3aa: CASSAYQGPQETQYF; CDR3nt: TGTGCCAGCAGTGCCTACCAGGGCCCCCAGGAGACCCAGTACTTC
j_gene: TRBJ2-1; abundance: -; d_gene: -; v_gene: TRBV18; CDR3aa: CASSLYFQQFF; CDR3nt: TGTGCCAGCTCGCTCTACTTCCAGCAGTTCTTC
j_gene: TRBJ2-5; abundance: -; d_gene: TRBD1; v_gene: TRBV4-1; CDR3aa: CASSTPGQGIQKTQYF; CDR3nt: TGCGCCAGCAGCACGCCGGGACAGGGGATCCAAAAGACCCAGTACTTC
j_gene: TRBJ1-2; abundance: -; d_gene: TRBD1; v_gene: TRBV4-2; CDR3aa: CASSQVDRQYGYTF; CDR3nt: TGTGCCAGCAGCCAAGTGGACAGGCAATATGGCTACACCTTC
j_gene: TRBJ1-2; abundance: -; d_gene: -; v_gene: TRBV6-5; CDR3aa: CASSYKGYGYTF; CDR3nt: TGTGCCAGCAGTTACAAGGGGTATGGCTACACCTTC
j_gene: TRBJ1-5; abundance: few; d_gene: TRBD1; v_gene: TRBV28; CDR3aa: CASSLFRQGEQPQHF; CDR3nt: TGTGCCAGCAGTTTGTTTAGACAGGGCGAACAGCCCCAGCATTTT
j_gene: TRBJ2-2; abundance: -; d_gene: TRBD2; v_gene: TRBV30; CDR3aa: CAWKGLAGSGGELFF; CDR3nt: TGTGCCTGGAAAGGGCTAGCGGGATCGGGCGGGGAGCTGTTTTTT
j_gene: TRBJ2-7; abundance: -; d_gene: -; v_gene: TRBV13; CDR3aa: CASSLKAPSSEQYF; CDR3nt: TGTGCCAGCAGCTTAAAGGCCCCTAGCAGCGAGCAGTACTTC
j_gene: TRBJ1-5; abundance: -; d_gene: TRBD1; v_gene: TRBV7-2; CDR3aa: CASSFGTVISNQPQHF; CDR3nt: TGTGCCAGCAGCTTTGGGACAGTAATCAGCAATCAGCCCCAGCATTTT
j_gene: TRBJ1-2; abundance: few; d_gene: TRBD1; v_gene: TRBV7-3; CDR3aa: CASSRTGYDYGYTF; CDR3nt: TGTGCCAGCAGCAGGACAGGGTACGACTATGGCTACACCTTC
j_gene: TRBJ1-2; abundance: -; d_gene: TRBD1; v_gene: TRBV5-1; CDR3aa: CASSFRTGDYGYTF; CDR3nt: TGCGCCAGCAGTTTTAGGACAGGGGACTATGGCTACACCTTC
j_gene: TRBJ1-4; abundance: -; d_gene: -; v_gene: TRBV9; CDR3aa: CASSIRDFTTNEKLFF; CDR3nt: TGTGCCAGCAGCATAAGGGACTTTACAACTAATGAAAAACTGTTTTTT
j_gene: TRBJ1-1; abundance: once; d_gene: -; v_gene: TRBV5-1; CDR3aa: CASSTSTWGETEAFF; CDR3nt: TGCGCCAGCAGCACATCGACCTGGGGGGAGACTGAAGCTTTCTTT
j_gene: TRBJ2-7; abundance: -; d_gene: TRBD2; v_gene: TRBV28; CDR3aa: CASTSGLAGGEQYF; CDR3nt: TGTGCCAGCACCTCGGGACTAGCGGGAGGCGAGCAGTACTTC
j_gene: TRBJ1-5; abundance: -; d_gene: TRBD1; v_gene: TRBV15; CDR3aa: CATGTGVNQPQHF; CDR3nt: TGTGCCACCGGGACAGGAGTCAATCAGCCCCAGCATTTT
j_gene: TRBJ1-1; abundance: -; d_gene: -; v_gene: TRBV30; CDR3aa: CAWSVSGRGNTEAFF; CDR3nt: TGTGCCTGGAGTGTATCGGGGCGGGGGAACACTGAAGCTTTCTTT
j_gene: TRBJ2-7; abundance: -; d_gene: TRBD1; v_gene: TRBV6-6; CDR3aa: CASSYSRDRGYEQYF; CDR3nt: TGTGCCAGCAGTTACTCGAGGGACAGGGGGTACGAGCAGTACTTC
j_gene: TRBJ2-1; abundance: -; d_gene: -; v_gene: TRBV29-1; CDR3aa: CSVGAEASYNEQFF; CDR3nt: TGCAGCGTTGGGGCGGAGGCCTCCTACAATGAGCAGTTCTTC
j_gene: TRBJ1-5; abundance: -; d_gene: -; v_gene: TRBV28; CDR3aa: CASSPTGEGHQPQHF; CDR3nt: TGTGCCAGCAGCCCCACCGGGGAGGGCCATCAGCCCCAGCATTTT
j_gene: TRBJ1-1; abundance: -; d_gene: -; v_gene: TRBV27; CDR3aa: CASSLSGVTEAFF; CDR3nt: TGTGCCAGCAGTTTATCAGGGGTCACTGAAGCTTTCTTT
j_gene: TRBJ2-1; abundance: -; d_gene: TRBD2; v_gene: TRBV12-5; CDR3aa: CASGLDLAGGNEQFF; CDR3nt: TGTGCTAGTGGTTTGGATCTAGCGGGAGGCAATGAGCAGTTCTTC
j_gene: TRBJ2-1; abundance: few; d_gene: TRBD2; v_gene: TRBV28; CDR3aa: CASSSPDGLAGGPQKQFF; CDR3nt: TGTGCCAGCAGTTCCCCGGACGGACTAGCGGGAGGGCCTCAAAAGCAGTTCTTC
j_gene: TRBJ2-3; abundance: -; d_gene: -; v_gene: TRBV29-1; CDR3aa: CSVEAAGAQYF; CDR3nt: TGCAGCGTTGAAGCCGCAGGGGCGCAGTATTTT
j_gene: TRBJ2-3; abundance: -; d_gene: -; v_gene: TRBV15; CDR3aa: CATSRDRGKAHREAQYF; CDR3nt: TGTGCCACCAGCAGAGATCGGGGGAAGGCCCATCGTGAAGCGCAGTATTTT
j_gene: TRBJ2-1; abundance: -; d_gene: -; v_gene: TRBV28; CDR3aa: CASSLPYRRMGGSSYNEQFF; CDR3nt: TGTGCCAGCAGTTTACCCTACCGGAGAATGGGCGGGTCTTCCTACAATGAGCAGTTCTTC
j_gene: TRBJ2-7; abundance: -; d_gene: TRBD1; v_gene: TRBV30; CDR3aa: CAWSVEGTGNREQYF; CDR3nt: TGTGCCTGGAGTGTAGAGGGGACAGGGAATAGGGAGCAGTACTTC
j_gene: TRBJ2-7; abundance: -; d_gene: TRBD1; v_gene: TRBV19; CDR3aa: CASSMAGGPYEQYF; CDR3nt: TGTGCCAGTAGTATGGCAGGGGGTCCCTACGAGCAGTACTTC
j_gene: TRBJ2-3; abundance: few; d_gene: -; v_gene: TRBV19; CDR3aa: CASSISPRSYF; CDR3nt: TGTGCCAGTAGTATATCCCCGCGATCGTATTTT
j_gene: TRBJ2-7; abundance: -; d_gene: -; v_gene: TRBV19; CDR3aa: CASSESRGFYEQYF; CDR3nt: TGTGCCAGTAGCGAATCAAGGGGCTTCTACGAGCAGTACTTC
j_gene: TRBJ1-5; abundance: -; d_gene: -; v_gene: TRBV30; CDR3aa: CAWSATGRGGYSNQPQHF; CDR3nt: TGTGCCTGGAGTGCTACAGGGAGGGGGGGTTATAGCAATCAGCCCCAGCATTTT
j_gene: TRBJ2-1; abundance: -; d_gene: -; v_gene: TRBV4-1; CDR3aa: CASSRPRLVRSYNEQFF; CDR3nt: TGCGCCAGCAGCCGCCCCCGACTAGTCAGGTCCTACAATGAGCAGTTCTTC
j_gene: TRBJ1-6; abundance: -; d_gene: -; v_gene: TRBV30; CDR3aa: CAWGQRSYNSPLHF; CDR3nt: TGTGCCTGGGGCCAGCGCTCCTATAATTCACCCCTCCACTTT
j_gene: TRBJ2-1; abundance: -; d_gene: TRBD2; v_gene: TRBV28; CDR3aa: CASSDGGLAANEQFF; CDR3nt: TGTGCCAGCAGTGACGGGGGACTAGCGGCCAATGAGCAGTTCTTC
j_gene: TRBJ2-7; abundance: -; d_gene: -; v_gene: TRBV28; CDR3aa: CASSPDYPYEQYF; CDR3nt: TGTGCCAGCAGTCCTGACTACCCCTACGAGCAGTACTTC
j_gene: TRBJ2-7; abundance: -; d_gene: -; v_gene: TRBV30; CDR3aa: CAWSVEVRGNEQYF; CDR3nt: TGTGCCTGGAGTGTGGAAGTTCGGGGGAACGAGCAGTACTTC
j_gene: TRBJ2-2; abundance: -; d_gene: TRBD2; v_gene: TRBV4-1; CDR3aa: CASTPIRRREVGRATGELFF; CDR3nt: TGCGCCAGCACCCCTATCCGTAGGCGGGAGGTTGGAAGGGCCACCGGGGAGCTGTTTTTT
j_gene: TRBJ1-5; abundance: -; d_gene: -; v_gene: TRBV30; CDR3aa: CAWSGSRSQPQHF; CDR3nt: TGTGCCTGGAGTGGGTCTCGTAGTCAGCCCCAGCATTTT
j_gene: TRBJ1-2; abundance: -; d_gene: -; v_gene: TRBV30; CDR3aa: CAWSVRSSWGYTF; CDR3nt: TGTGCCTGGAGTGTACGTAGTTCATGGGGCTACACCTTC
j_gene: TRBJ2-3; abundance: -; d_gene: TRBD2; v_gene: TRBV30; CDR3aa: CAFRPPSGFSGNTDTQYF; CDR3nt: TGTGCCTTTCGCCCCCCATCCGGCTTTAGCGGGAACACAGATACGCAGTATTTT
j_gene: TRBJ2-6; abundance: few; d_gene: -; v_gene: TRBV4-1; CDR3aa: CASSQGWGGAPGANVLTF; CDR3nt: TGCGCCAGCAGCCAAGGGTGGGGGGGCGCTCCTGGGGCCAACGTCCTGACTTTC
j_gene: TRBJ1-5; abundance: -; d_gene: -; v_gene: TRBV5-6; CDR3aa: CASSLGGDSNQPQHF; CDR3nt: TGTGCCAGCAGCTTGGGGGGGGACAGCAATCAGCCCCAGCATTTT
j_gene: TRBJ2-5; abundance: few; d_gene: -; v_gene: TRBV28; CDR3aa: CASSLEEDQQETQYF; CDR3nt: TGTGCCAGCAGTTTGGAGGAGGACCAGCAAGAGACCCAGTACTTC
j_gene: TRBJ2-3; abundance: -; d_gene: -; v_gene: TRBV9; CDR3aa: CASSVGLPQADTQYF; CDR3nt: TGTGCCAGCAGCGTAGGGCTCCCGCAGGCAGATACGCAGTATTTT
j_gene: TRBJ1-1; abundance: once; d_gene: TRBD1; v_gene: TRBV6-5; CDR3aa: CASSGQGLGEAFF; CDR3nt: TGTGCCAGCAGTGGACAGGGCCTGGGTGAAGCTTTCTTT
j_gene: TRBJ2-5; abundance: -; d_gene: TRBD2; v_gene: TRBV28; CDR3aa: CASILTSGRGTQETQYF; CDR3nt: TGTGCCAGCATCCTGACTAGCGGGAGAGGAACACAAGAGACCCAGTACTTC
j_gene: TRBJ2-5; abundance: -; d_gene: TRBD2; v_gene: TRBV30; CDR3aa: CAWSLRGETQYF; CDR3nt: TGTGCCTGGAGCCTGCGGGGGGAGACCCAGTACTTC
j_gene: TRBJ1-2; abundance: -; d_gene: -; v_gene: TRBV30; CDR3aa: CAWSVGSQAIGYGYTF; CDR3nt: TGTGCCTGGAGTGTGGGTTCACAGGCGATCGGCTATGGCTACACCTTC
j_gene: TRBJ2-7; abundance: -; d_gene: -; v_gene: TRBV11-2; CDR3aa: CASSLAGGHSSYEQYF; CDR3nt: TGTGCCAGCAGCTTAGCCGGCGGGCATAGCTCCTACGAGCAGTACTTC
j_gene: TRBJ2-6; abundance: -; d_gene: -; v_gene: TRBV28; CDR3aa: CASSLPGSGANVLTF; CDR3nt: TGTGCCAGCAGTTTACCGGGGTCCGGGGCCAACGTCCTGACTTTC
j_gene: TRBJ1-1; abundance: -; d_gene: TRBD1; v_gene: TRBV30; CDR3aa: CACATGTEAFF; CDR3nt: TGTGCCTGTGCGACAGGGACTGAAGCTTTCTTT
j_gene: TRBJ2-4; abundance: -; d_gene: TRBD2; v_gene: TRBV30; CDR3aa: CAWSVSGGPQYVQYF; CDR3nt: TGTGCCTGGAGTGTAAGCGGGGGCCCACAATATGTTCAGTACTTC
j_gene: TRBJ2-7; abundance: -; d_gene: TRBD1; v_gene: TRBV15; CDR3aa: CATSRDRSGQGDYEQYF; CDR3nt: TGTGCCACCAGCAGAGATAGGTCGGGACAGGGGGACTACGAGCAGTACTTC
j_gene: TRBJ2-5; abundance: -; d_gene: TRBD1; v_gene: TRBV5-1; CDR3aa: CASSLRRQGPEAAQYF; CDR3nt: TGCGCCAGCAGCTTGAGGAGACAGGGGCCGGAGGCGGCCCAGTACTTC
j_gene: TRBJ2-5; abundance: -; d_gene: -; v_gene: TRBV15; CDR3aa: CATSRDRVQETQYF; CDR3nt: TGTGCCACCAGCAGAGACAGGGTTCAAGAGACCCAGTACTTC
j_gene: TRBJ2-3; abundance: -; d_gene: -; v_gene: TRBV5-1; CDR3aa: CASSLEGRGTDTQYF; CDR3nt: TGCGCCAGCAGCTTGGAAGGAAGAGGAACAGATACGCAGTATTTT